This TCR beta chain emerged from a study of identical twins. Each donor was a healthy Caucasian. CDR1 and CDR2 (germline): SQVTM, ANQGSEA. This CDR3 comprises 20 residues. J was trimmed by 6 bases and V by 0 bases; bases with no gene match: 24. Via MiXCR, TCRdb re-called the 5' RACE reads, giving one row per CDR3 protein. Of 500,000 or so distinct CDR3 sequences listed, approximately 14% are singletons. These same data were also listed under a study on yellow fever vaccine responses in identical twins.

V usage is TRBV29-1 and J usage is TRBJ2-7; 9 bases are shared with TRBD1. Sequenced input: CD4+ T cells sorted from blood. This clonotype originated in a woman younger than 35 in good health. This CDR3 is CSVEDRAGQGGRGGSPEQYF. Here the CDR3 DNA reads TGCAGCGTTGAAGATCGGGCGGGACAGGGAGGTAGAGGCGGGAGCCCCGAGCAGTACTTC.